These 20 T cell receptor beta chains were sequenced from one sample in a study of human T cells and chemical hapten exposure. TCRdb fed the RACE reads into MiXCR, producing one record per CDR3 protein. The data contain tens of thousands of distinct CDR3 sequences, 6.6% of them singletons. Time point of the sample: patch test 2, 6 weeks after DPC sensitization. Noted treatment: therapeutic diphenylcyclopropenone sensitization with weekly scalp DPC. The source was whole blood, collected in connection with sensitization to the hapten diphenylcyclopropenone (DPC). Receptors originate from a young woman with alopecia areata. Some clones in this sample may be carry-over from other donors' samples.

This clonotype was recorded a few times. This sequence joins TRBV30 and TRBJ2-7; D is ambiguous. The CDR3 sequence is 12 residues long. V lost 2 bases to trimming and J lost 2 bases, with 7 bases between them. In germline, CDR1 is GTSNPN, CDR2 SVGIG (reference sequence). CDR3 protein: CAWSSRAYEQYF. CDR3 sequence (DNA): TGTGCCTGGAGTTCACGAGCCTACGAGCAGTACTTC.

This clonotype was detected ten times or more. The gene calls are TRBV6-5 and TRBJ1-1; weak D call: TRBD1 (5 bases). Germline CDR1 reads MNHEY; CDR2 reads SVGAGI. V gave up 7 bases and J gave up 1 base, with 16 bases separating them. The CDR3 covers 15 residues. CDR3 sequence: CASKWAGSENTEAFF. The DNA for the CDR3 is TGTGCCAGCAAATGGGCAGGGTCGGAGAACACTGAAGCTTTCTTT.

This clonotype was recorded a few times. The gene calls are TRBV12-3 or TRBV12-4 and TRBJ1-6, with a tentative D call TRBD1 (5 bases). V shed 7 bases and J shed 9 bases, with 31 bases lying between them. This CDR3 has 19 residues. The chain's CDR3 is CASTHFIIGTGNSGSPLHF. The CDR3 region has the DNA TGTGCCAGCACTCATTTTATTATCGGGACTGGCAATAGTGGTTCACCCCTCCACTTT.

This clonotype was counted ten times or more. The CDR3 sequence is CASSLFSGGTYNEQFF. CDR3 bases: TGTGCCAGCAGCCTCTTTAGCGGGGGCACCTACAATGAGCAGTTCTTC. The chain combines TRBV7-6 with TRBJ2-1, with 9 bases aligning to TRBD2. Germline values: CDR1 SGHVS, CDR2 FNYEAQ. The CDR3 is 16 residues long. The J segment lost 2 bases and the V segment lost 5 bases, leaving 7 bases of the junction unmatched.

Only a few counts were recorded for this clonotype. The chain uses TRBV2 and TRBJ1-1; D gene uncertain. This CDR3 region has 13 residues. V shed 8 bases and J shed 1 base, with 11 bases lying between them. The germline V gene encodes CDR1 SNHLY and CDR2 FYNNEI. In DNA form, the CDR3 reads TGTGCCAGCCGGGTACAGACGAACACTGAAGCTTTCTTT. The encoded protein is CASRVQTNTEAFF. Drawing the rest from reference TRBV2 and TRBJ1-1, the complete variable domain is EPEVTQTPSHQVTQMGQEVILRCVPISNHLYFYWYRQILGQKVEFLVSFYNNEISEKSEIFDDQFSVERPDGSNFTLKIRSTKLEDSAMYFCASRVQTNTEAFFGQGTRLTVV.

This clonotype has ten or more counts. This chain uses TRBV5-1 with TRBJ2-7; TRBD1 is a possible D gene (6 bases). This CDR3 spans 14 amino acids. In germline, CDR1 is SGHRS, CDR2 YFSETQ. Trimming stripped 0 bases from V and 3 bases from J, with 10 bases between. The CDR3 DNA reads as TGCGCCAGCAGCTTGGCCCAGGGGTACTACGAGCAGTACTTC. Its translation is CASSLAQGYYEQYF.

In its sample, this clonotype was seen many times. This rearrangement joins TRBV29-1 to TRBJ2-7; D is uncertain. This CDR3 is built from 13 residues. Germline CDR1 SQVTM, CDR2 ANQGSEA. Trimming took 4 bases from V and 2 from J, leaving 12 bases between them. The CDR3 sequence: CSVVAADTYEQYF. CDR3 coding DNA: TGCAGCGTTGTAGCCGCGGATACCTACGAGCAGTACTTC.

The CDR3 spells CSATPTGGETQYF. CDR3 in DNA: TGCAGTGCCACACCGACAGGGGGAGAGACCCAGTACTTC. The rearrangement joins TRBV20-1 to TRBJ2-5; TRBD1 aligns across 9 bases. The CDR3 is made up of 13 amino acids. The germline V gene encodes CDR1 DFQATT and CDR2 SNEGSKA (reference sequence). V was clipped by 6 bases and J by 4 bases; unmatched bases: 6.

This clonotype was observed a handful of times. This chain uses TRBV20-1 with TRBJ1-1, with D unresolved. This CDR3 comprises 13 residues. The ends were cut back, 6 bases at V and 0 bases at J, with 11 bases in the middle. CDR1 and CDR2 (germline): DFQATT, SNEGSKA (reference sequence). The CDR3 reads CSAAGPLNTEAFF. For the CDR3, the DNA is TGCAGTGCCGCCGGGCCCCTGAACACTGAAGCTTTCTTT.

This clonotype showed up many times. CDR3 in DNA: TGTGCCAGCAGATACCACAGGGGGACTGGGGCCAACGTCCTGACTTTC. Its translation is CASRYHRGTGANVLTF. The rearrangement uses TRBV12-3 or TRBV12-4 and TRBJ2-6; 8 bases fit TRBD1. The CDR3 has 16 amino acids. V shed 6 bases, J shed 2 bases, and the junction held 6 bases outside the gene matches.

The chain is built from TRBV11-3 and TRBJ2-3; possibly TRBD1 for D (5 bases). Germline V gene sequence: CDR1 SGHNT, CDR2 YENEEA. Trimming pared 8 bases from V and 3 bases from J, leaving 12 bases between. The CDR3 runs 13 residues. This CDR3 reads CASGASATDTQYF. The CDR3, as DNA: TGTGCCAGCGGGGCTAGTGCAACAGATACGCAGTATTTT.

The gene calls are TRBV5-1 and TRBJ1-1; D remains unclear. CDR1 SGHRS and CDR2 YFSETQ come from the germline V gene. The CDR3 is 13 residues long. Deletions cut 7 bases from V and 4 bases from J, with 14 bases between. The CDR3 nucleotides are TGCGCCAGCCCGGGCGGAGGGTTCACTGAAGCTTTCTTT. As protein: CASPGGGFTEAFF.

This clonotype was seen at least ten times. This rearrangement joins TRBV20-1 to TRBJ2-3; perhaps TRBD1 as D (6 bases). The CDR3 totals 12 residues. The germline CDR1 and CDR2 sequences are DFQATT and SNEGSKA (reference sequence). V was shortened by 6 bases and J by 4 bases, with 11 bases between the two germline ends. The CDR3: CSARDNSDTQYF. The CDR3 DNA follows: TGCAGTGCCCGGGACAATTCAGATACGCAGTATTTT.

Worth noting for this clonotype: The junction departs from germline at one end; a sequencing error may be responsible. The gene calls are TRBV29-1 and TRBJ2-1, with D possibly called TRBD1 or TRBD2 (5 bases each). The CDR3 is made up of 13 amino acids. The germline V gene has CDR1 SQVTM and CDR2 ANQGSEA. The DNA for the CDR3 is TGCAGCGCCCGAGGGGCGGGCTACCATGAGCAGTTCTTC. Translating gives CSARGAGYHEQFF.

This clonotype appeared many times. The chain is built from TRBV9 and TRBJ1-1; a possible D gene is TRBD1 (6 bases). Trimming shortened V by 7 bases and J by 2 bases, and 12 bases separated the two germline ends. This CDR3 has 13 amino acids. The germline CDR1 and CDR2 sequences are SGDLS and YYNGEE. CDR3 protein: CASSLDSNTEAFF. In DNA, the CDR3 is TGTGCCAGCTCCCTGGACAGCAACACTGAAGCTTTCTTT.

The chain links TRBV12-3 or TRBV12-4 to TRBJ1-1, with a tentative D call TRBD1 (5 bases). Between the trimmed V and J ends, which lost 2 bases and 1 base, there was a span of 11 bases. This CDR3 is built from 15 residues. The CDR3 region has the DNA TGTGCCAGCAGTTTAAAAGGACACCAGAACACTGAAGCTTTCTTT. It translates to CASSLKGHQNTEAFF.

In this sample, this clonotype turned up many times. V usage is TRBV20-1 and J usage is TRBJ1-2; TRBD1 aligns across 10 bases. J gave up 4 bases and V 2 bases, and 10 bases lay outside the gene matches. The CDR3 has 16 amino acids. Per the germline V gene, CDR1 is DFQATT and CDR2 is SNEGSKA (reference sequence). The DNA of the CDR3 is TGCAGTGCTAGAAGCCAAGGGACAGGGGATTTCTATGGCTACACCTTC. This translates into CSARSQGTGDFYGYTF.

The rearrangement links TRBV16 to TRBJ1-1; D not resolved. CDR1 is KGHSY and CDR2 is FQNENV in the germline V gene. CDR3 length: 16 residues. V lost 0 bases, J lost 1 base, and 12 bases lay in between. The CDR3 DNA is TGTGCCAGCAGCCAATCATCTGGCGGCGGGAACACTGAAGCTTTCTTT. Amino acid sequence: CASSQSSGGGNTEAFF.

V is TRBV20-1 and J is TRBJ1-6; 8 positions match TRBD1. With V trimmed by 6 bases and J by 1 base, 20 bases remained unmatched. The CDR3 sequence is 20 residues long. Germline values: CDR1 DFQATT, CDR2 SNEGSKA (reference sequence). CDR3 nucleotide sequence: TGCAGTGCGAGGCCGGCCCCGGGACAGGCCACAGTATCCTATAATTCACCCCTCCACTTT. It codes for CSARPAPGQATVSYNSPLHF.

This clonotype was seen only a few times. The rearrangement joins TRBV20-1 to TRBJ2-3; 9 bases fit TRBD2. V gave up 6 bases and J gave up 4 bases; unmatched junction bases: 11. CDR3 size: 15 residues. The germline V gene has CDR1 DFQATT and CDR2 SNEGSKA (reference sequence). The CDR3 DNA sequence: TGCAGTGCAACCCCTAGGCGGGGGGGCTCAGATACGCAGTATTTT. It translates to CSATPRRGGSDTQYF.